This T cell receptor (beta chain) was documented in a study of spatial heterogeneity in lung cancer. About the study: On average, each unique TCR and UMI combination appeared more than ten times in raw reads. Study-level points and caveats: Tumors with more nonsynonymous mutations had more expanded intratumoral alpha and beta TCRs.

MiXCR, applied by TCRdb to the 5' RACE reads, yields one record per CDR3 protein. The table shows around 3,300 distinct CDR3 sequences, with 15% to 20% occurring only once. The CDR3 has 15 amino acids. Germline V gene lookup returns CDR1 SGHAT and CDR2 FQNNGV. Unmatched junction bases numbered 6, after V lost 5 bases and J lost 3 bases. By sample fraction, this clonotype is large. Its antigen remains unidentified. Noted time point: sample taken at primary tumor resection. J is TRBJ2-1 and V is TRBV11-2, with 8 nucleotides matching TRBD2. The TCR comes from a male donor with early-stage non-small cell lung cancer. This sample comprised lung tumor tissue, obtained at surgery. The DNA of the CDR3 is TGTGCCAGCAGCCCCGACCGGGGGGGCTACAATGAGCAGTTCTTC. This translates into CASSPDRGGYNEQFF.